One sample yielded the 23 T cell receptor beta chains listed below, sequenced in a study of human T cells and chemical hapten exposure. The time point: patch test 1, 2 weeks after DPC sensitization. As to treatment: therapeutic diphenylcyclopropenone sensitization with weekly scalp DPC. TCRdb called the RACE reads again in MiXCR, with one record for every CDR3 protein. The table lists nearly 350,000 distinct CDR3 sequences, around 7% of them singletons. Specimen: whole blood, collected in connection with sensitization to the hapten diphenylcyclopropenone (DPC). The receptors here all came from a woman younger than 30 with alopecia areata. Some clones in this sample may be carry-over from other donors' samples.

V and J are TRBV6-6 and TRBJ2-7; 10 bases agree with TRBD1. The CDR3 spans 15 residues. V trimming: 1 base; J trimming: 5 bases; junction bases outside the gene matches: 5. Looked up from germline, CDR1 is MNHNY and CDR2 is SVGAGI (reference sequence). The CDR3 reads CASSYLGQGRHEQYF. The CDR3 DNA reads as TGTGCCAGCAGTTACTTGGGACAGGGGAGGCACGAGCAGTACTTC.

This clonotype was detected a few times. The genes are TRBV27 and TRBJ1-2, with a tentative D call TRBD1 (6 bases). CDR3 length: 12 amino acids. The V and J ends lost 5 bases and 6 bases respectively, with 10 bases between them. CDR1 is MNHEY and CDR2 is SMNVEV in the germline V gene (reference sequence). Here the CDR3 DNA reads TGTGCCAGCAGTAAACAGGGAGATGGCTACACCTTC. Residues: CASSKQGDGYTF.

In its sample, this clonotype was seen a few times. The J gene is TRBJ2-7, the V gene TRBV28; perhaps TRBD1 as D (5 bases). CDR1 and CDR2 (germline): MDHEN, SYDVKM. The CDR3 runs to 14 residues. The V and J ends lost 5 bases and 5 bases respectively, with 16 bases between them. The CDR3 region has the DNA TGTGCCAGCAGTCTGCCCCAGGGTTCGAACGAGCAGTACTTC. Protein sequence: CASSLPQGSNEQYF.

This clonotype was seen only a few times. V usage is TRBV10-3 and J usage is TRBJ2-7, with D possibly being TRBD2 (5 bases). The CDR3 covers 11 residues. Germline V gives CDR1 ENHRY, CDR2 SYGVKD. V was cut by 4 bases and J by 4 bases, with 5 bases left in between. Written as DNA, the CDR3 is TGTGCCATCAGTGGCGGGTACGAGCAGTACTTC. It encodes CAISGGYEQYF.

The rearrangement links TRBV20-1 to TRBJ2-7; 7 bases map to TRBD2. Trimming at V came to 3 bases and at J to 4 bases, leaving 12 bases not matched to a gene. This CDR3 is 15 amino acids long. Germline V gene data show CDR1 as DFQATT and CDR2 as SNEGSKA (reference sequence). The CDR3, as DNA: TGCAGTGCTAGGGACCCTAGCGGCGGCATTTACGAGCAGTACTTC. Its protein is CSARDPSGGIYEQYF.

In its sample, this clonotype was seen many times. The chain joins TRBV2 to TRBJ1-4; 10 nucleotides match TRBD1. Germline values: CDR1 SNHLY, CDR2 FYNNEI. The V and J ends lost 4 bases and 6 bases, in that order; junction bases with no gene match: 5. The CDR3 spans 15 residues. CDR3 loop: CASSVPGQGHEKLFF. Written as DNA, the CDR3 is TGTGCCAGCAGTGTCCCGGGACAGGGGCATGAAAAACTGTTTTTT.

This clonotype turned up a few times. The J gene is TRBJ1-5, the V gene TRBV6-5; D is unclear. Germline V gene sequence: CDR1 MNHEY, CDR2 SVGAGI. Trimming shortened V by 5 bases and J by 7 bases, and 21 bases separated the two germline ends. This CDR3 region has 16 residues. CDR3 protein: CASSAGWPTYKQPQHF. CDR3 coding DNA: TGTGCCAGCAGTGCCGGGTGGCCCACTTATAAACAGCCCCAGCATTTT.

This clonotype was detected ten times or more. The J gene is TRBJ1-5, the V gene TRBV6-2 or TRBV6-3, with D perhaps matching TRBD1 (5 bases). With 2 bases removed from V and 7 bases from J, the gap between germline ends came to 15 bases. Looked up from germline, CDR1 is MNHEY and CDR2 is SVGEGT. The CDR3 is made up of 15 amino acids. Here the CDR3 DNA reads TGTGCCAGCAGTTACGGCGGGGGTTTCGGGCAGCCCCAGCATTTT. Its protein is CASSYGGGFGQPQHF.

The chain joins TRBV6-1 to TRBJ1-3; D is ambiguous. Trimming took 1 base from V and 7 from J, leaving 8 bases between them. CDR1 MNHNS and CDR2 SASEGT come from the germline V gene. The CDR3 contains 13 residues. CDR3 in DNA: TGTGCCAGCAGTGAAGGGCCCCCTAACACCATATATTTT. This translates into CASSEGPPNTIYF.

This clonotype came up many times. The chain uses TRBV7-3 and TRBJ1-1; D is possibly TRBD1 (5 bases). The CDR3 extends over 14 amino acids. Germline assignment: CDR1 SGHTA and CDR2 FQGTGA. V lost 5 bases and J 4 bases, leaving 14 bases between the germline ends. The CDR3 region is CASSPRGSGTEAFF. In DNA form, the CDR3 reads TGTGCCAGCAGCCCCCGGGGCTCGGGCACTGAAGCTTTCTTT.

This clonotype was found a few times. This sequence joins TRBV12-5 and TRBJ1-5; D possibly corresponds to TRBD1 (5 bases). The germline gives CDR1 LGHNT, CDR2 FRNRAP. V was pared by 7 bases and J by 5 bases, with 9 bases between. There are 12 residues in the CDR3. For the CDR3, the DNA is TGTGCTAGTGCACAGGATCATCAGCCCCAGCATTTT. Protein sequence: CASAQDHQPQHF.

This clonotype showed up just a few times. This chain uses TRBV24-1 with TRBJ2-2, with D possibly matching TRBD2 (6 bases). The CDR3 consists of 18 residues. Trimming removed 4 bases at V and 2 bases at J, with 19 bases between. Germline CDR1 is KGHDR and CDR2 is SFDVKD. The CDR3 DNA reads as TGTGCCACCAGTGACCCCCTCCTCGCGGGGATAAACACCGGGGAGCTGTTTTTT. It specifies CATSDPLLAGINTGELFF.

This clonotype was detected a few times. The V gene is TRBV6-2 or TRBV6-3, the J gene TRBJ1-5; 7 bases match TRBD1. V shed 7 bases and J 7 bases; nucleotides not matched to a gene: 7. Germline CDR1 and CDR2: MNHEY and SVGEGT. The CDR3 extends over 13 amino acids. The CDR3 nucleotides are TGTGCCAGCAAAACAGGGGAACGACAGCCCCAGCATTTT. It encodes CASKTGERQPQHF.

This clonotype was detected a few times. V is TRBV4-2 and J is TRBJ1-4, with D possibly matching TRBD1 (5 bases). V was clipped by 0 bases and J by 14 bases, with 7 bases between them. In germline, CDR1 is LGHNA, CDR2 YNFKEQ. This CDR3 is 11 amino acids long. The CDR3, as DNA: TGTGCCAGCAGCCAAGACAGGGACCTGTTTTTT. It codes for CASSQDRDLFF.

This clonotype has more than one count but fewer than ten. The rearrangement joins TRBV11-3 to TRBJ2-1; no clear D. Trimming removed 5 bases at V and 6 bases at J, with 20 bases between. CDR3 length: 16 amino acids. CDR1 and CDR2 from the germline V gene are SGHNT and YENEEA. In DNA form, the CDR3 reads TGTGCCAGCAGCCCCCGTGGGCTAAACGGTGTCAATGAGCAGTTCTTC. The encoded protein is CASSPRGLNGVNEQFF.

The rearrangement joins TRBV7-2 to TRBJ2-3; D unresolved. Germline V lookup: CDR1 SGHTA, CDR2 FQGNSA. V lost 2 bases, J lost 4 bases, and 10 bases lay in between. CDR3 size: 14 residues. The CDR3 loop reads CASSLRLVADTQYF. For the CDR3, the DNA is TGTGCCAGCAGCTTAAGGTTGGTGGCAGATACGCAGTATTTT.

This rearrangement joins TRBV7-6 to TRBJ2-7; D gene unclear. CDR3 length equals 14 residues. Germline V gene sequence: CDR1 SGHVS, CDR2 FNYEAQ. Trimming removed 0 bases from V and 5 bases from J, with 11 bases in between. The CDR3 loop reads CASSLAARIDEQYF. CDR3 DNA sequence: TGTGCCAGCAGCTTAGCGGCCCGGATCGACGAGCAGTACTTC.

This clonotype was observed many times. The chain is built from TRBV5-4 and TRBJ1-6; TRBD1 aligns across 8 bases. The CDR3 spans 16 residues. Germline V gene sequence: CDR1 SGHNT, CDR2 YYREEE (reference sequence). With V trimmed by 3 bases and J by 4 bases, 6 bases remained unmatched. CDR3 DNA sequence: TGTGCCAGCAGCTGGGGACAGGCGTCTTATAATTCACCCCTCCACTTT. This codes for CASSWGQASYNSPLHF.

The rearrangement uses TRBV6-2 or TRBV6-3 and TRBJ1-5, with D possibly matching TRBD1 (5 bases). V was clipped by 4 bases and J by 6 bases, with 16 bases between them. Germline CDR1 is MNHEY and CDR2 is SVGEGT. The CDR3 extends over 15 amino acids. The CDR3 here is CASSSTAGGTQPQHF. For the CDR3, the DNA is TGTGCCAGCAGTTCGACGGCTGGAGGGACTCAGCCCCAGCATTTT.

This clonotype has at least ten counts. The V call is TRBV7-2, the J call TRBJ1-2; D gene unclear. This CDR3 spans 12 amino acids. The V end was cut by 5 bases, the J end by 2 bases, with 6 bases between. Germline V gives CDR1 SGHTA, CDR2 FQGNSA. The CDR3 DNA sequence: TGTGCCAGCAGCGCAGAGAACTATGGCTACACCTTC. Translating gives CASSAENYGYTF.

This clonotype showed up many times. The chain joins TRBV6-5 to TRBJ2-1, with 8 bases that match TRBD1. The CDR3 spans 15 residues. V was clipped by 8 bases and J by 4 bases; unmatched bases: 10. CDR1 is MNHEY, CDR2 SVGAGI, per germline. The CDR3, as DNA: TGTGCCAGCCCCCTATCCGGGACAGGATACAATGAGCAGTTCTTC. Translated, it gives CASPLSGTGYNEQFF.

This rearrangement joins TRBV11-2 to TRBJ2-7; the D gene is possibly TRBD1 (6 bases). The germline V and J ends were trimmed by 1 base and 5 bases, with 18 bases remaining between them. CDR1 and CDR2 from the germline V gene are SGHAT and FQNNGV. The CDR3 is 16 amino acids. CDR3 residues: CASSLVAHRDLHEQYF. The DNA of the CDR3 is TGTGCCAGCAGCTTAGTAGCGCACAGGGACCTCCACGAGCAGTACTTC.

With regard to this clonotype: An end of the junction differs from the germline gene, which may be a read error. V is TRBV6-5 and J is TRBJ2-7; 13 bases match TRBD2. The CDR3 runs 19 residues. Looked up from germline, CDR1 is MNHEY and CDR2 is SVGAGI. The CDR3 nucleotides read TGTGCCAGCAGTTTCGCAGGAGGGAAACTAGCGGGGGGGCGGTACGAGCAGAACTTC. Encoded protein: CASSFAGGKLAGGRYEQNF.